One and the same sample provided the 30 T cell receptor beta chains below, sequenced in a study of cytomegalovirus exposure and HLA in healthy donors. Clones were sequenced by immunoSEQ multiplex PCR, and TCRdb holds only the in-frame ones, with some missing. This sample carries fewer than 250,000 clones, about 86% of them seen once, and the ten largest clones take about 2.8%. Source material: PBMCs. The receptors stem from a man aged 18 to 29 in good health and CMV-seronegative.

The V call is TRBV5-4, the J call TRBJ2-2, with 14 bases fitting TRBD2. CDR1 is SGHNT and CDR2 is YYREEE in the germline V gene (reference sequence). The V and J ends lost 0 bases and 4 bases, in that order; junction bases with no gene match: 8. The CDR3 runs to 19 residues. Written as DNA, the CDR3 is TGTGCCAGCAGCTTGGGACTAGCGGGAGGGCCTTACACCACCGGGGAGCTGTTTTTT. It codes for CASSLGLAGGPYTTGELFF.

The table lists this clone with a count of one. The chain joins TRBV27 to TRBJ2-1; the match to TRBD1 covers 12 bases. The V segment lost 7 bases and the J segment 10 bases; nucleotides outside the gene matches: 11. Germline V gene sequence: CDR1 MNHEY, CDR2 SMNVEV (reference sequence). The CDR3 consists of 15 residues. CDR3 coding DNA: TGTGCCAGCAACTCGGGACAGGGGGCTCGGCGGGAGCAGTTCTTC. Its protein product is CASNSGQGARREQFF.

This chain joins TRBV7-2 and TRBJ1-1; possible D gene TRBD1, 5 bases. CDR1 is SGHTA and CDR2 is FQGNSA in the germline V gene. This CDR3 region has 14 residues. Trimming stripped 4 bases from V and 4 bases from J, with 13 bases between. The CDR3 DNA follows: TGTGCCAGCAGCTATAGAACAGGTAGCACTGAAGCTTTCTTT. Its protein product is CASSYRTGSTEAFF.

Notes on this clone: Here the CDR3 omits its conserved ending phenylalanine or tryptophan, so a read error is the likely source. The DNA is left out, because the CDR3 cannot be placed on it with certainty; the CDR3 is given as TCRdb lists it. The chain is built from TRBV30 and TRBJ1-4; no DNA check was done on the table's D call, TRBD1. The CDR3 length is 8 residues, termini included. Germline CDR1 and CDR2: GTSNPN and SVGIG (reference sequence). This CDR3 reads CAPRDRTA.

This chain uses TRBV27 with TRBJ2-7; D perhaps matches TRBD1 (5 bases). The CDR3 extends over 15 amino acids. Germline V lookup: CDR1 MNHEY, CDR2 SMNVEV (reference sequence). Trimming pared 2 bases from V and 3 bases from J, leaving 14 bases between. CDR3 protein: CASSLQGSPVYEQYF. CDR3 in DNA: TGTGCCAGCAGTTTACAGGGATCCCCGGTCTACGAGCAGTACTTC.

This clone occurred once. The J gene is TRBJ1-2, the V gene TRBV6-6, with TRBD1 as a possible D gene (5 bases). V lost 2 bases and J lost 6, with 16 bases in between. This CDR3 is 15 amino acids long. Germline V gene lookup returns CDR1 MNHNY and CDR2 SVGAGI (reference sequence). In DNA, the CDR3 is TGTGCCAGCAGTTACGGGACTATAGTAGGAAATGGCTACACCTTC. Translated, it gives CASSYGTIVGNGYTF.

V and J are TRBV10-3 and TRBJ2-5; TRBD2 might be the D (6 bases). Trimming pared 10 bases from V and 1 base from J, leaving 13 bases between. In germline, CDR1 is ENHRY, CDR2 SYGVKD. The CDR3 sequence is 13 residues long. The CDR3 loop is CATEGDFQETQYF. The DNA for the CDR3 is TGTGCCACGGAAGGGGACTTCCAAGAGACCCAGTACTTC.

This chain's CDR3 is CASSLGQVSYEQYF. The CDR3, as DNA: TGTGCCAGCAGTTTGGGACAGGTGTCCTACGAGCAGTACTTC. This chain joins TRBV28 and TRBJ2-7; 8 nucleotides line up with TRBD1. The CDR3 totals 14 residues. J was trimmed by 1 base and V by 3 bases; bases with no gene match: 2. Germline V gene lookup returns CDR1 MDHEN and CDR2 SYDVKM.

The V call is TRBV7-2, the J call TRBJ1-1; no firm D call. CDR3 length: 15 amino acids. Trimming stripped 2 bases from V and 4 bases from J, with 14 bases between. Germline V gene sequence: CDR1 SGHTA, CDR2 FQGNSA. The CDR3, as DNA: TGTGCCAGCAGCTTATGGGCAGACGCAAGCACTGAAGCTTTCTTT. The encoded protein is CASSLWADASTEAFF.

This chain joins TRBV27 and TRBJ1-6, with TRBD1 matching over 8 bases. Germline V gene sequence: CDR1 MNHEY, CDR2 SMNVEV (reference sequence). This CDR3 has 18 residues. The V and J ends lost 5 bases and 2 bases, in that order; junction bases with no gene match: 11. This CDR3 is CASSNRSPGGPYNSPLHF. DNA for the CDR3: TGTGCCAGCAGTAATCGATCACCAGGGGGCCCCTATAATTCACCCCTCCACTTT.

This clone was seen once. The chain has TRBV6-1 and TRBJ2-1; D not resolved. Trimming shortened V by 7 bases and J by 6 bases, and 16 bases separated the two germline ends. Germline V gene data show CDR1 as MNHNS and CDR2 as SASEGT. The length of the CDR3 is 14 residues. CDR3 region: CASNPGLVANEQFF. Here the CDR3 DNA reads TGTGCCAGCAACCCCGGGTTAGTGGCCAATGAGCAGTTCTTC.

Written as DNA, the CDR3 is TGCAGCGTCGCCCTTACAAGCGAACCGGGAAACACCATATATTTT. Its protein is CSVALTSEPGNTIYF. The chain links TRBV29-1 to TRBJ1-3; D unresolved. V shed 6 bases and J shed 4 bases, with 19 bases lying between them. The CDR3 is 15 amino acids. Germline CDR1 and CDR2: SQVTM and ANQGSEA.

CDR3 sequence (DNA): TGTGCCAGCAGTGTCGAACCGAGCTCTGGAAACACCATATATTTT. Protein: CASSVEPSSGNTIYF. The chain links TRBV6-1 to TRBJ1-3; D is undetermined. Germline V gives CDR1 MNHNS, CDR2 SASEGT. This CDR3 region has 15 residues. V lost 4 bases to trimming and J lost 0 bases, with 10 bases between them.

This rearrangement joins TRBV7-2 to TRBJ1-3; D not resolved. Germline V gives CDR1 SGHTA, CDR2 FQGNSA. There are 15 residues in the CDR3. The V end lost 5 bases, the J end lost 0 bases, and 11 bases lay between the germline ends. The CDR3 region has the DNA TGTGCCAGCAGCCCCCTGGCCACCTCTGGAAACACCATATATTTT. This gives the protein CASSPLATSGNTIYF.

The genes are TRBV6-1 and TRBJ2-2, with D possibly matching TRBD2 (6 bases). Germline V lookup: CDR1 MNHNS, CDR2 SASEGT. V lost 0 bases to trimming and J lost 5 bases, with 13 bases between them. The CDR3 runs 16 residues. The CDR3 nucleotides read TGTGCCAGCAGTGAAGCCCGGGGAGGCGAAACCGGGGAGCTGTTTTTT. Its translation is CASSEARGGETGELFF.

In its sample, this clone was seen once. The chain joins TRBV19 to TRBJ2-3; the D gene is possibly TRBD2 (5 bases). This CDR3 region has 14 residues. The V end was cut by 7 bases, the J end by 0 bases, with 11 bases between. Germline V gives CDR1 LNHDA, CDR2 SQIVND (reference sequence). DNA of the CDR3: TGTGCCAGTACCGAGGGCGTGAGCACAGATACGCAGTATTTT. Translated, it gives CASTEGVSTDTQYF.

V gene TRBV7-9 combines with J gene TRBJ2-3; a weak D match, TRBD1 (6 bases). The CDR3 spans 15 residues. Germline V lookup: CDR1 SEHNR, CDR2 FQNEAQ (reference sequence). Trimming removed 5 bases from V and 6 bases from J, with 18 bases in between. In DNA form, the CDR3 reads TGTGCCAGCAGCCCCAAAGGGGGTGGGGCGGATACGCAGTATTTT. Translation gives CASSPKGGGADTQYF. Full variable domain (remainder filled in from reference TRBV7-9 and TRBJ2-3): DTGVSQNPRHKITKRGQNVTFRCDPISEHNRLYWYRQTLGQGPEFLTYFQNEAQLEKSRLLSDRFSAERPKGSFSTLEIQRTEQGDSAMYLCASSPKGGGADTQYFGPGTRLTVL.

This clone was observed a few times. CDR3 DNA: TGTGCCAGCAGCTCCACTGGAGGGGATCAGCCCCAGCATTTT. Its protein is CASSSTGGDQPQHF. V is TRBV7-3 and J is TRBJ1-5; TRBD1 is a possible D gene (5 bases). Trimming removed 4 bases from V and 5 bases from J, with 12 bases in between. The CDR3 totals 14 residues. Germline V lookup: CDR1 SGHTA, CDR2 FQGTGA.

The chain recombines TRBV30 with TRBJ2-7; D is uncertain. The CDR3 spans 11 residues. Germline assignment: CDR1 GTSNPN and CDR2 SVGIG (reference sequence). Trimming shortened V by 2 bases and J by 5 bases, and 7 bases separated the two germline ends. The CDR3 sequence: CAWSRSDEQYF. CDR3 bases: TGTGCCTGGAGTAGGAGTGACGAGCAGTACTTC.

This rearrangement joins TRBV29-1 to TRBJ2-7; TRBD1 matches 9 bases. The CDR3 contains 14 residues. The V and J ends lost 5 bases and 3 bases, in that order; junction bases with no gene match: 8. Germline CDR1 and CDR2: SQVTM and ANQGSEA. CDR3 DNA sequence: TGCAGCGTTCGGGGGACAGGGCCTTTCTACGAGCAGTACTTC. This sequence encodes CSVRGTGPFYEQYF.

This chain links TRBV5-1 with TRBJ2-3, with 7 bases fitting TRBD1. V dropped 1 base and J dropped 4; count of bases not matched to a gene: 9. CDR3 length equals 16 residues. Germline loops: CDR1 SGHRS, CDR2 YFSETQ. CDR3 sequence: CASSLMGQGVADTQYF. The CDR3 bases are TGCGCCAGCAGCTTGATGGGGCAGGGGGTAGCAGATACGCAGTATTTT.

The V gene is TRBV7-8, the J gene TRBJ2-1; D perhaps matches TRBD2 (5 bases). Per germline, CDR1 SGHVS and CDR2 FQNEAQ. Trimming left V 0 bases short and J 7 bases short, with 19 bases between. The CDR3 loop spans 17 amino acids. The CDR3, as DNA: TGTGCCAGCAGCTTAGCGCTTCGGCAGTCAGGCGGGAATGAGCAGTTCTTC. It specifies CASSLALRQSGGNEQFF.

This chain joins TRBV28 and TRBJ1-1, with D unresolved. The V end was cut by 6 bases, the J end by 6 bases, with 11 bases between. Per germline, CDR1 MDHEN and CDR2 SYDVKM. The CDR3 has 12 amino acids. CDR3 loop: CASSPPWPEAFF. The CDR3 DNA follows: TGTGCCAGCAGCCCCCCCTGGCCTGAAGCTTTCTTT.

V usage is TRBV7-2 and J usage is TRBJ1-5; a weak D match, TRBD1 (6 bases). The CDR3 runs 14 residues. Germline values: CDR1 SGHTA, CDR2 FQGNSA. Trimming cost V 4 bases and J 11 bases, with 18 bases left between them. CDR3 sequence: CASSSLTGRVAQHF. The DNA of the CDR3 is TGTGCCAGCAGCTCCTTGACAGGTCGGGTGGCCCAGCATTTT. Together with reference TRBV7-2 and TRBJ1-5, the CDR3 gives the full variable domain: GAGVSQSPSNKVTEKGKDVELRCDPISGHTALYWYRQSLGQGLEFLIYFQGNSAPDKSGLPSDRFSAERTGGSVSTLTIQRTQQEDSAVYLCASSSLTGRVAQHFGDGTRLSIL.

CDR3 loop: CASSSGTSRHEQFF. The CDR3 DNA reads as TGTGCCAGCAGTTCCGGGACTAGCAGGCATGAGCAGTTCTTC. The rearrangement joins TRBV28 to TRBJ2-1, with 9 bases fitting TRBD2. CDR3 length: 14 amino acids. Germline V gene lookup returns CDR1 MDHEN and CDR2 SYDVKM. The junction had 6 bases not matched to a gene; V was cut back by 4 bases and J by 8 bases.

The CDR3 nucleotides read TGCGCCAGCAACCCCAAGCCTCTCTCTGGGGCCAACGTCCTGACTTTC. The encoded protein is CASNPKPLSGANVLTF. V usage is TRBV4-3 and J usage is TRBJ2-6; D is unresolved. Per germline, CDR1 LGHNA and CDR2 YSLEER. Trimming took 7 bases from V and 0 from J, leaving 13 bases between them. The CDR3 is 16 residues long.

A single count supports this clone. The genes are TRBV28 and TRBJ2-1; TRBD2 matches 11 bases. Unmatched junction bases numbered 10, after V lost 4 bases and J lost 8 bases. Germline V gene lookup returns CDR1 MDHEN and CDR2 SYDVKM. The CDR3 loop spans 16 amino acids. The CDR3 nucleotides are TGTGCCAGCAGTTCAATAGCGGGAGGGCCCTCGGATGAGCAGTTCTTC. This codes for CASSSIAGGPSDEQFF.

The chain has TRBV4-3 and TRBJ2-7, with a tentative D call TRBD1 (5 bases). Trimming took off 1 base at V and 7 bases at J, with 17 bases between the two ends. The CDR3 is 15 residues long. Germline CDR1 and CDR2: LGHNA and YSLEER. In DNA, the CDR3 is TGCGCCAGCAGCCAAGGGGGCGGACGGATGAATGAGCAGTACTTC. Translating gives CASSQGGGRMNEQYF.

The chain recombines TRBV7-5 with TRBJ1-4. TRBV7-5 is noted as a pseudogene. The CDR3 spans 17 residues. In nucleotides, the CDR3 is TGTGTCAGAAGCTTAGAAGTTCCGGGAAGCACTAATGAAAAACTGTTTTTT. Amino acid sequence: CVRSLEVPGSTNEKLFF.

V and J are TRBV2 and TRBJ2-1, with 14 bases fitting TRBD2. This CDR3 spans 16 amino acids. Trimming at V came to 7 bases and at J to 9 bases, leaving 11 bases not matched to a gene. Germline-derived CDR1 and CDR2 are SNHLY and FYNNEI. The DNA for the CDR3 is TGTGCCAGCACCAGAGGACTAGCGGGGGGCCACCTTGAGCAGTTCTTC. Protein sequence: CASTRGLAGGHLEQFF.